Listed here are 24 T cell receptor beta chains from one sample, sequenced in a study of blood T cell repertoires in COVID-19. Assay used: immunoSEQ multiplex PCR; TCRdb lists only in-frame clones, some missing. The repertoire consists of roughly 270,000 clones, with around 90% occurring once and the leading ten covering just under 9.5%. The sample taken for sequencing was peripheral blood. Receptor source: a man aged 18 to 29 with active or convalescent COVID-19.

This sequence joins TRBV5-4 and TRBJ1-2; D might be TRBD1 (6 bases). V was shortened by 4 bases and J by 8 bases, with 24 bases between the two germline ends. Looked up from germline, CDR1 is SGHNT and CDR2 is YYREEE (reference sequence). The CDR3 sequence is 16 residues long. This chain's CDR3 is CASSGGREGKREGYTF. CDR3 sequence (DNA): TGTGCCAGCAGCGGGGGCAGGGAGGGGAAAAGAGAAGGCTACACCTTC.

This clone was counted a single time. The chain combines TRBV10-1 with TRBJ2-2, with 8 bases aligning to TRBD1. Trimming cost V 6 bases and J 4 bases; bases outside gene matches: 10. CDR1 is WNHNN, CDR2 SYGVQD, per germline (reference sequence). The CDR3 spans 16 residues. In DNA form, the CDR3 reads TGCGCCAGCAGCTCAGGGGGCCCCTCTGGCACCGGGGAGCTGTTTTTT. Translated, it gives CASSSGGPSGTGELFF.

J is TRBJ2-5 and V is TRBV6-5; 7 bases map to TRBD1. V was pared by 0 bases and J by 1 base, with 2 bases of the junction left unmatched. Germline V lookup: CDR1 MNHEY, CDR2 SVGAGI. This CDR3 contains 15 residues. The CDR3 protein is CASSYSTGIQETQYF. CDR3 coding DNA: TGTGCCAGCAGTTACTCGACAGGGATCCAAGAGACCCAGTACTTC.

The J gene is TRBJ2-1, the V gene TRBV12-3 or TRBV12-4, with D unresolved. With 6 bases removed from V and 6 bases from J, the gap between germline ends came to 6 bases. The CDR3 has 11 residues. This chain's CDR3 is CASRKANEQFF. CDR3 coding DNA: TGTGCCAGCAGAAAAGCCAATGAGCAGTTCTTC.

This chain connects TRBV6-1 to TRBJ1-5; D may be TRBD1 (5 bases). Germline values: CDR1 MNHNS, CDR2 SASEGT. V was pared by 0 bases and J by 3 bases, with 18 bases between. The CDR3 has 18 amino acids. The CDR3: CASSEAGGGDVLNQPQHF. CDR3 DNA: TGTGCCAGCAGTGAAGCGGGTGGGGGGGACGTTCTCAATCAGCCCCAGCATTTT.

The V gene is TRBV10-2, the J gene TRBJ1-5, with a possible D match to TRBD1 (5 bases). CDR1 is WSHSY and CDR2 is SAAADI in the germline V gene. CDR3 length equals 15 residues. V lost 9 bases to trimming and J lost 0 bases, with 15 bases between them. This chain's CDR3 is CASRVGEGSNQPQHF. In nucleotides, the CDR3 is TGCGCCAGTCGGGTGGGGGAGGGTAGCAATCAGCCCCAGCATTTT.

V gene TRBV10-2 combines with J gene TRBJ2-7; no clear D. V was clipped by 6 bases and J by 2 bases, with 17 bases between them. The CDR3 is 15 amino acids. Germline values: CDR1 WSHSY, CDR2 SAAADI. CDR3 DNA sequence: TGCGCCAGCAGGAGCCCCGTTAGTTTCCCCTACGAGCAGTACTTC. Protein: CASRSPVSFPYEQYF.

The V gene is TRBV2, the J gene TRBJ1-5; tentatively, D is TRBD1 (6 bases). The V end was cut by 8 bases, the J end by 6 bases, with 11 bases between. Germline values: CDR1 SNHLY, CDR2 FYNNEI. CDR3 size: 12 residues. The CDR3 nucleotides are TGTGCCAGCCACAGGGAGGGTCAGCCCCAGCATTTT. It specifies CASHREGQPQHF.

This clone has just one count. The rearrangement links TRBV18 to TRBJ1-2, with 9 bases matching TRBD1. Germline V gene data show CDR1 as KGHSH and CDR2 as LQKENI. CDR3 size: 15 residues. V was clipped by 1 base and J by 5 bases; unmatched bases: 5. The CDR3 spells CASSPQDRGWYGYTF. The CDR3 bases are TGTGCCAGCTCACCACAGGACAGGGGATGGTATGGCTACACCTTC.

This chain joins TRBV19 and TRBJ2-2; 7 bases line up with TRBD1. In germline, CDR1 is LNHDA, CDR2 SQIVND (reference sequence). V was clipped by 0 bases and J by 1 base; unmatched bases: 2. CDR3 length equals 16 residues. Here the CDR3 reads CASSIDRTGNTGELFF. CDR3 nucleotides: TGTGCCAGTAGTATAGACAGGACAGGGAACACCGGGGAGCTGTTTTTT.

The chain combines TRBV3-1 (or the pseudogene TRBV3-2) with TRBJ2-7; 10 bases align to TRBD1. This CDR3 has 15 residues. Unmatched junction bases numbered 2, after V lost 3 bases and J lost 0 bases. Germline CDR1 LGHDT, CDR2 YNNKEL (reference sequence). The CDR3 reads CASSHGTGASYEQYF. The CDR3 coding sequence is TGTGCCAGCAGCCACGGGACAGGGGCCTCCTACGAGCAGTACTTC.

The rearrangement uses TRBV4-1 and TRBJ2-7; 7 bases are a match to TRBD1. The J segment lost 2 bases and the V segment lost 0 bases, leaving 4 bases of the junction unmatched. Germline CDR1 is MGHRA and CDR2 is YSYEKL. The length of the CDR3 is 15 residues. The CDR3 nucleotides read TGCGCCAGCAGCCAAGATTTTGGACAGGCCTACGAGCAGTACTTC. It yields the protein CASSQDFGQAYEQYF.

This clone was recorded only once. The CDR3 here is CASRLSTGDNNSPLHF. CDR3 in DNA: TGTGCCAGCAGATTAAGTACAGGGGATAATAATTCACCCCTCCACTTT. This chain links TRBV2 with TRBJ1-6; TRBD1 matches 7 bases. The CDR3 covers 16 residues. J was trimmed by 5 bases and V by 6 bases; bases with no gene match: 10. CDR1 is SNHLY and CDR2 is FYNNEI in the germline V gene. Using reference TRBV2 and TRBJ1-6 for the parts outside the CDR3, the full variable domain is EPEVTQTPSHQVTQMGQEVILRCVPISNHLYFYWYRQILGQKVEFLVSFYNNEISEKSEIFDDQFSVERPDGSNFTLKIRSTKLEDSAMYFCASRLSTGDNNSPLHFGNGTRLTVT.

The CDR3 loop is CASRPEEGLGTEAFF. CDR3 bases: TGTGCCAGCAGACCCGAGGAGGGGTTGGGGACTGAAGCTTTCTTT. The V call is TRBV6-6, the J call TRBJ1-1, with a weak D call TRBD1 (5 bases). The CDR3 length is 15 residues. Trimming left V 6 bases short and J 5 bases short, with 19 bases between. CDR1 is MNHNY, CDR2 SVGAGI, per germline (reference sequence).

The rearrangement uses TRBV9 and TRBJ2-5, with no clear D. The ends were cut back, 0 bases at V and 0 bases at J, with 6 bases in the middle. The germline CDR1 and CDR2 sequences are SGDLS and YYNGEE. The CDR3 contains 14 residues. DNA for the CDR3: TGTGCCAGCAGCGTAGACTACTACCAAGAGACCCAGTACTTC. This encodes CASSVDYYQETQYF.

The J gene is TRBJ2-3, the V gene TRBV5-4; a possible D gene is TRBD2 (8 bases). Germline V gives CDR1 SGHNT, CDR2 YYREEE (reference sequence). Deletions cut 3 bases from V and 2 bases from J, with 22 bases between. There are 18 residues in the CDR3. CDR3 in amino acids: CASSSQGGRGALTDTQYF. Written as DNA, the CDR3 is TGTGCCAGCAGCTCCCAGGGGGGGCGGGGGGCCCTCACAGATACGCAGTATTTT. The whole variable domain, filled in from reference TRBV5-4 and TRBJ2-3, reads ETGVTQSPTHLIKTRGQQVTLRCSSQSGHNTVSWYQQALGQGPQFIFQYYREEENGRGNFPPRFSGLQFPNYSSELNVNALELDDSALYLCASSSQGGRGALTDTQYFGPGTRLTVL.

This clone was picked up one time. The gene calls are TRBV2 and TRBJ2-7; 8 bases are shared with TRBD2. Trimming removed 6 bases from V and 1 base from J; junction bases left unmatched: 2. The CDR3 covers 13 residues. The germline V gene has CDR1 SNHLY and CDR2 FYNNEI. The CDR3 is CASRRGESYEQYF. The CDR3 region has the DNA TGTGCCAGCAGGCGGGGGGAATCCTACGAGCAGTACTTC.

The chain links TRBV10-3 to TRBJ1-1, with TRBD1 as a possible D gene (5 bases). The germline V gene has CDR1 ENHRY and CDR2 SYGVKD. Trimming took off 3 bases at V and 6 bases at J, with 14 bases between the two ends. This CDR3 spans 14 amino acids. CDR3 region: CAISDMTASAEAFF. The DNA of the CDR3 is TGTGCCATCAGTGACATGACAGCATCGGCTGAAGCTTTCTTT.

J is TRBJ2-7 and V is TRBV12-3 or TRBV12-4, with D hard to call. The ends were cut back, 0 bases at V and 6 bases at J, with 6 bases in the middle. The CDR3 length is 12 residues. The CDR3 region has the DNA TGTGCCAGCAGTTTAGCCCCAGGCGAGCAGTACTTC. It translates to CASSLAPGEQYF.

The CDR3: CAISGRDSRNYEQYF. The CDR3 region has the DNA TGTGCCATCAGCGGCCGGGACAGTCGAAACTACGAGCAGTACTTC. The rearrangement links TRBV10-3 to TRBJ2-7, with TRBD1 matching over 7 bases. Germline V gene lookup returns CDR1 ENHRY and CDR2 SYGVKD. J was trimmed by 3 bases and V by 6 bases; bases with no gene match: 11. The CDR3 covers 15 residues.

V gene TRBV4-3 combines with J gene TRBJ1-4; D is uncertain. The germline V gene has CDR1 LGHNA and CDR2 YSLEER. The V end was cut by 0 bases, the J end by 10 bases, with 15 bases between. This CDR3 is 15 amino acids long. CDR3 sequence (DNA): TGCGCCAGCAGCCAAGATCAACGATCCGCGGGAAAACTGTTTTTT. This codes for CASSQDQRSAGKLFF.

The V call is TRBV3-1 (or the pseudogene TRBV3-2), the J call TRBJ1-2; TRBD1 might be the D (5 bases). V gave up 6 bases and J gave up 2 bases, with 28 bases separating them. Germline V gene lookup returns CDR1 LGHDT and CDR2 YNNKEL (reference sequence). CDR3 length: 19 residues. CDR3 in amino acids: CASRPTYPWEGPRNYGYTF. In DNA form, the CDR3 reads TGTGCCAGCAGGCCCACGTACCCCTGGGAGGGGCCCCGGAACTATGGCTACACCTTC.

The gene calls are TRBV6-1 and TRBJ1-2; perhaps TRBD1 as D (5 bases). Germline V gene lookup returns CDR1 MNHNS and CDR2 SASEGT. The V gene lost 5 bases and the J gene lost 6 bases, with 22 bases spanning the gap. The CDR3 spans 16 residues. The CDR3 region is CASSQGIWGGRDGYTF. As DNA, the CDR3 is TGTGCCAGCAGTCAAGGCATCTGGGGGGGGAGGGATGGCTACACCTTC.

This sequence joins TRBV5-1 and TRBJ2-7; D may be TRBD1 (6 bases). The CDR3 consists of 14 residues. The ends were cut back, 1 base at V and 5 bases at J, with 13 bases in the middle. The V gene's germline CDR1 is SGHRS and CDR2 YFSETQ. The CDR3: CASSLKGDRDEQYF. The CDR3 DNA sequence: TGCGCCAGCAGCTTGAAGGGGGATAGGGACGAGCAGTACTTC. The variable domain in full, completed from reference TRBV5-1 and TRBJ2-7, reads KAGVTQTPRYLIKTRGQQVTLSCSPISGHRSVSWYQQTPGQGLQFLFEYFSETQRNKGNFPGRFSGRQFSNSRSEMNVSTLELGDSALYLCASSLKGDRDEQYFGPGTRLTVT.